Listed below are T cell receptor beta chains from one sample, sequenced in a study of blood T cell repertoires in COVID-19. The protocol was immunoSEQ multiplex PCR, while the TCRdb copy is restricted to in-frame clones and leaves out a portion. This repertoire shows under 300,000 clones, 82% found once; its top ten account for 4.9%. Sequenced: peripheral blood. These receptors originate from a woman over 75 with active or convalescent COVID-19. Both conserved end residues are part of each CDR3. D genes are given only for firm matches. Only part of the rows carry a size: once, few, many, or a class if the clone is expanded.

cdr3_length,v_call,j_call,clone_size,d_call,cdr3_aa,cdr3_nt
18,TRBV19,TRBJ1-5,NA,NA,CASSIRLRLTGSDQPQHF,TGTGCCAGTAGTATTCGGTTGAGGCTTACAGGGAGCGATCAGCCCCAGCATTTT
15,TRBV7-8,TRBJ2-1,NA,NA,CASSLPPVMPNEQFF,TGTGCCAGCAGCTTACCCCCGGTTATGCCCAATGAGCAGTTCTTC
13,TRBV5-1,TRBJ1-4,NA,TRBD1,CASRTGSLGQLFF,TGCGCCAGCAGGACAGGGAGCTTAGGGCAACTGTTTTTT
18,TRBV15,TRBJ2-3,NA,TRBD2,CATSRDPAGGLFTDTQYF,TGTGCCACCAGCAGAGATCCAGCGGGGGGCCTTTTCACAGATACGCAGTATTTT
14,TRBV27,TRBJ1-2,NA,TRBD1,CASSLSKGQGGYTF,TGTGCCAGCAGTTTATCGAAGGGACAGGGAGGCTACACCTTC
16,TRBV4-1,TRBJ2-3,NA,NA,CASSQAILASTDTQYF,TGCGCCAGCAGCCAAGCCATTCTAGCTAGCACAGATACGCAGTATTTT
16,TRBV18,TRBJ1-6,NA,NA,CASSPVGQGSGSPLHF,TGTGCCAGCTCACCAGTGGGCCAGGGATCCGGTTCACCCCTCCACTTT
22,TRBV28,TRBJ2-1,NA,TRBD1,CASSLWHGGKTGQANSYNEQFF,TGTGCCAGCAGTTTATGGCATGGGGGAAAAACGGGACAGGCAAACTCCTACAATGAGCAGTTCTTC
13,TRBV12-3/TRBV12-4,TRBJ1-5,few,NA,CASSSTGNQPQHF,TGTGCCAGCAGTTCCACAGGGAATCAGCCCCAGCATTTT
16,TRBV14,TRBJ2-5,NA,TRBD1,CASSPRQGNYQETQYF,TGTGCCAGCAGCCCCCGACAGGGGAATTACCAAGAGACCCAGTACTTC
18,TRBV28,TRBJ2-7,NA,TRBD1,CASSLRVGLRDRAFEQYF,TGTGCCAGCAGTTTAAGAGTTGGTCTCCGGGACAGGGCTTTCGAGCAGTACTTC
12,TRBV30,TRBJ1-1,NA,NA,CASALGNTEAFF,TGTGCCAGCGCGTTAGGGAACACTGAAGCTTTCTTT
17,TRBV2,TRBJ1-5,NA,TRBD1,CASSERTGKTYNQPQHF,TGTGCCAGCAGTGAAAGGACAGGAAAGACGTACAATCAGCCCCAGCATTTT
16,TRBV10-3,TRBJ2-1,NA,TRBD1,CAIRPQTGGPSNEQFF,TGTGCCATCAGACCACAGACAGGGGGCCCTTCCAATGAGCAGTTCTTC
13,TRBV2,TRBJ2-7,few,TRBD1,CASTGGAVYEQYF,TGTGCCAGTACAGGGGGCGCGGTATACGAGCAGTACTTC
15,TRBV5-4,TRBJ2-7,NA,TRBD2,CASSSPLAGGYEQYF,TGTGCCAGCAGCTCACCACTAGCGGGAGGCTACGAGCAGTACTTC
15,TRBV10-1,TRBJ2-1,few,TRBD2,CASSDQASGGNEQFF,TGCGCCAGCAGTGATCAGGCTAGCGGGGGCAATGAGCAGTTCTTC
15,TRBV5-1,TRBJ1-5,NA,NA,CASSLAGNSNQPQHF,TGCGCCAGCAGCTTGGCAGGCAATAGCAATCAGCCCCAGCATTTT
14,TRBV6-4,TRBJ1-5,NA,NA,CASSPVYGNQPQHF,TGTGCCAGCAGCCCCGTCTATGGCAATCAGCCCCAGCATTTT
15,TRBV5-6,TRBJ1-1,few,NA,CASSPEQGLNTEAFF,TGTGCCAGCAGCCCGGAACAGGGCTTGAACACTGAAGCTTTCTTT
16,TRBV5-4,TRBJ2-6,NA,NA,CASAVLGQTGANVLTF,TGTGCCAGCGCGGTGTTGGGGCAGACTGGGGCCAACGTCCTGACTTTC
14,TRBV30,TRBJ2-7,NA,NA,CALSPLGLYYEQYF,TGTGCCCTGTCCCCCCTCGGACTGTACTACGAGCAGTACTTC
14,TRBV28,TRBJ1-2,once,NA,CASSSARVNYGYTF,TGTGCCAGCAGTTCCGCGCGCGTTAACTATGGCTACACCTTC
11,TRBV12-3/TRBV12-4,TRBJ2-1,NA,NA,CASLSDIEQFF,TGTGCCAGCCTATCCGACATTGAGCAGTTCTTC
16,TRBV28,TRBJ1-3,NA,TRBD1,CASSGPGTGAGNTIYF,TGTGCCAGCAGTGGCCCAGGGACAGGGGCTGGAAACACCATATATTTT
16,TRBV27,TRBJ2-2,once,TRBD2,CASSSLPAGGTGELFF,TGTGCCAGCAGTTCCCTCCCCGCGGGGGGGACCGGGGAGCTGTTTTTT
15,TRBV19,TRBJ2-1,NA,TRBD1,CASSRGQGRDNEQFF,TGTGCCAGTAGTCGGGGACAGGGGAGAGACAATGAGCAGTTCTTC
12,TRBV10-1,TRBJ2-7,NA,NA,CASSDNFYEQYF,TGCGCCAGCAGTGACAACTTCTACGAGCAGTACTTC
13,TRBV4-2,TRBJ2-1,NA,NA,CASSRGLLNEQFF,TGTGCCAGCAGCCGAGGACTACTGAATGAGCAGTTCTTC
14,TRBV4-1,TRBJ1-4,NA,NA,CASRPDGGLEKLFF,TGCGCCAGCAGACCCGACGGGGGGTTGGAAAAACTGTTTTTT
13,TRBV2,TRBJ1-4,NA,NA,CASRRGMDEKLFF,TGTGCCAGCAGGAGAGGGATGGATGAAAAACTGTTTTTT
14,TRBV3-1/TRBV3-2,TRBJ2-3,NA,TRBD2,CASSQLAGGQTQYF,TGTGCCAGCAGCCAATTAGCGGGGGGGCAGACGCAGTATTTT
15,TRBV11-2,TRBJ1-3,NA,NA,CASSPGQLSGNTIYF,TGTGCCAGCAGCCCCGGACAACTCTCTGGAAACACCATATATTTT
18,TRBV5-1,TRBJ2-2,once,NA,CASSLAGLADTNTGELFF,TGCGCCAGCAGCTTGGCCGGGCTAGCAGACACGAACACCGGGGAGCTGTTTTTT
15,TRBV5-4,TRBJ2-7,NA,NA,CASSLLGGSPYEQYF,TGTGCCAGCAGCCTACTGGGGGGTTCCCCCTACGAGCAGTACTTC
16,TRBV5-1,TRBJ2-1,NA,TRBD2,CASSSLTSGAYNEQFF,TGCGCCAGCAGCTCCCTTACTAGCGGGGCCTACAATGAGCAGTTCTTC
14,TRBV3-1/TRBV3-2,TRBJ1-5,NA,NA,CASSLQGSNQPQHF,TGTGCCAGCAGCCTTCAGGGTAGCAATCAGCCCCAGCATTTT
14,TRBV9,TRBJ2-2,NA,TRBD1,CASSEGQGGGELFF,TGTGCCAGCAGCGAAGGACAGGGTGGCGGGGAGCTGTTTTTT
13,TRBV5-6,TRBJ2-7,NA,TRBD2,CASSPGTTYEQYF,TGTGCCAGCAGCCCCGGGACTACATACGAGCAGTACTTC
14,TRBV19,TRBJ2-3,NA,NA,CASSLQGSTDTQYF,TGTGCCAGTAGCCTACAGGGCAGCACAGATACGCAGTATTTT
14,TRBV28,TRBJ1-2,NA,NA,CASSLRPEDYGYTF,TGTGCCAGCAGTTTAAGGCCAGAGGACTATGGCTACACCTTC
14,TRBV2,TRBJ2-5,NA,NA,CASSAGNIQETQYF,TGTGCCAGCAGTGCGGGTAATATCCAAGAGACCCAGTACTTC
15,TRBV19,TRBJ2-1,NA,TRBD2,CASSLSGTREHEQFF,TGTGCCAGTAGTCTATCCGGGACTAGGGAGCATGAGCAGTTCTTC
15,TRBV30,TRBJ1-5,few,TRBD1,CAWSHRGLSNQPQHF,TGTGCCTGGAGTCACAGGGGTTTAAGCAATCAGCCCCAGCATTTT
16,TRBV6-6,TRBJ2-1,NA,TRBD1,CASRPSSGGSYNEQFF,TGTGCCAGCAGGCCTTCCTCAGGGGGCTCCTACAATGAGCAGTTCTTC
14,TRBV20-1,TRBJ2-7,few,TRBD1,CSASPGQGAHEQYF,TGCAGTGCTAGTCCCGGACAGGGGGCGCACGAGCAGTACTTC
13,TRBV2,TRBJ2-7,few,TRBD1,CATQTRGLSEQYF,TGTGCCACCCAAACCAGGGGGCTGTCCGAGCAGTACTTC
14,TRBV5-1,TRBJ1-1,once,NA,CASSSHQTGREAFF,TGCGCCAGCAGCTCCCATCAAACGGGGAGGGAAGCTTTCTTT
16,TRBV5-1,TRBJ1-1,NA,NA,CASSLGQGLLNTEAFF,TGCGCCAGCAGCTTGGGGCAGGGGCTGCTGAACACTGAAGCTTTCTTT
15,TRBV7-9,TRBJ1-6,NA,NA,CASSVQGRSNSPLHF,TGTGCCAGCAGCGTACAGGGTCGCTCTAATTCACCCCTCCACTTT
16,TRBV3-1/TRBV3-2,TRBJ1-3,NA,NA,CASSFTTRGGGNTIYF,TGTGCCAGCAGTTTCACCACCCGAGGTGGTGGAAACACCATATATTTT
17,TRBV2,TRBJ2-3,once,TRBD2,CASSGLAGGLGTDTQYF,TGTGCCAGCAGTGGACTAGCGGGGGGGCTGGGCACAGATACGCAGTATTTT
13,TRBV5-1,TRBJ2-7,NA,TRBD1,CASSLDRGDEQYF,TGCGCCAGCAGCTTGGACAGGGGTGACGAGCAGTACTTC
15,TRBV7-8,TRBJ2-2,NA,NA,CASSSGGLTGGELFF,TGTGCCAGCAGCTCGGGGGGCCTTACAGGAGGGGAGCTGTTTTTT